The 21 T cell receptor beta chains given below trace back to one sample, sequenced in a study of shared T cell receptors in the human thymus. TCRdb's copy holds only in-frame clones and misses some; the assay was immunoSEQ multiplex PCR. The profile shows about 610,000 clones, approximately 87% of them singletons. The data were also submitted as part of a second study, on human thymus T cells.

Sequenced material: thymocytes. The receptor source for this set is a boy under two years old with a congenital heart defect.

V and J are TRBV21-1 and TRBJ1-1; TRBD1, the table's D call, was not compared with the DNA. TRBV21-1 is designated a pseudogene. This CDR3 has 12 residues. CDR3 in DNA: TGTGCCGAACTGGGGGCTAACACTGAAGCTTTCTTT. Its protein is CAELGANTEAFF.

V is TRBV15 and J is TRBJ2-4; TRBD2 matches 10 bases. The trim removed 2 bases at V and 8 bases at J, leaving 6 bases unmatched. The CDR3 contains 15 residues. CDR1 is LNHNV and CDR2 is YYDKDF in the germline V gene (reference sequence). The CDR3 loop reads CATSRTSGRGDIQYF. CDR3 DNA sequence: TGTGCCACCAGCAGAACAAGCGGGAGGGGGGACATTCAGTACTTC.

V usage is TRBV7-8 and J usage is TRBJ1-4; D is possibly TRBD1 (5 bases). V lost 0 bases to trimming and J lost 0 bases, with 11 bases between them. The CDR3 runs to 17 residues. The germline gives CDR1 SGHVS, CDR2 FQNEAQ. This CDR3 is CASSLALGLATNEKLFF. The CDR3 DNA follows: TGTGCCAGCAGCTTAGCTTTGGGGCTCGCAACTAATGAAAAACTGTTTTTT.

The table lists this clone with a few counts. This chain connects TRBV5-1 to TRBJ2-7; D perhaps matches TRBD2 (5 bases). Germline-derived CDR1 and CDR2 are SGHRS and YFSETQ. The CDR3 length is 13 residues. Trimming left V 5 bases short and J 3 bases short, with 12 bases between. Here the CDR3 DNA reads TGCGCCAGCAGTCCGCCTCGGGGCTACGAGCAGTACTTC. Translating it yields CASSPPRGYEQYF.

This CDR3 is CASRTQGSDTQYF. CDR3 in DNA: TGTGCCAGCAGAACACAGGGGTCAGATACGCAGTATTTT. This rearrangement joins TRBV11-3 to TRBJ2-3, with 7 positions matching TRBD1. This CDR3 comprises 13 residues. CDR1 SGHNT and CDR2 YENEEA come from the germline V gene. J gave up 4 bases and V 6 bases, and 4 bases lay outside the gene matches.

As DNA, the CDR3 is TGTGCCAGCAGCCCGGGGGGAGCTATTACGGCCGGGGAGCTGTTTTTT. Translation gives CASSPGGAITAGELFF. The rearrangement joins TRBV7-2 to TRBJ2-2; 7 nucleotides agree with TRBD2. V lost 5 bases, J lost 6 bases, and 12 bases stayed unmatched. The CDR3 is 16 residues long. Germline loops: CDR1 SGHTA, CDR2 FQGNSA.

As to this clone: At the DNA level, this CDR3 is encoded by other sequences in the same sample as well. V usage is TRBV28 and J usage is TRBJ2-2; D perhaps matches TRBD1 (5 bases). V dropped 5 bases and J dropped 4 bases, with 8 bases sitting between them. Per the germline V gene, CDR1 is MDHEN and CDR2 is SYDVKM. The CDR3 spans 13 residues. The CDR3 reads CASSPRGTGELFF. In DNA, the CDR3 is TGTGCCAGCAGTCCTAGGGGCACCGGGGAGCTGTTTTTT.

This chain links TRBV4-3 with TRBJ2-1, with D tentatively TRBD2 (6 bases). The CDR3 length is 15 residues. Germline V gene sequence: CDR1 LGHNA, CDR2 YSLEER. V was trimmed by 1 base and J by 4 bases, leaving 11 bases between them. The CDR3: CASSQGVLAYNEQFF. CDR3 nucleotide sequence: TGCGCCAGCAGCCAAGGGGTGCTAGCGTACAATGAGCAGTTCTTC.

The V gene is TRBV30, the J gene TRBJ1-5; 10 bases map to TRBD1. CDR1 and CDR2 from the germline V gene are GTSNPN and SVGIG (reference sequence). The V gene end was trimmed by 0 bases and the J gene end by 7 bases; junction bases not matched to a gene: 21. The CDR3 consists of 20 residues. This CDR3 reads CAWSVGPGTGESLSVQPQHF. The CDR3 DNA reads TGTGCCTGGAGTGTAGGTCCCGGGACAGGGGAATCCCTTAGCGTGCAGCCCCAGCATTTT.

The chain links TRBV9 to TRBJ1-2; TRBD1 aligns across 8 bases. This CDR3 has 14 residues. Unmatched junction bases numbered 4, after V lost 4 bases and J lost 2 bases. Germline V gives CDR1 SGDLS, CDR2 YYNGEE. The CDR3 region is CASSNGQGNYGYTF. The CDR3, as DNA: TGTGCCAGCAGCAATGGACAGGGAAACTATGGCTACACCTTC. The full variable domain, with the rest looked up from reference TRBV9 and TRBJ1-2, is DSGVTQTPKHLITATGQRVTLRCSPRSGDLSVYWYQQSLDQGLQFLIQYYNGEERAKGNILERFSAQQFPDLHSELNLSSLELGDSALYFCASSNGQGNYGYTFGSGTRLTVV.

This sequence joins TRBV5-1 and TRBJ1-2, with no clear D. With 9 bases removed from V and 0 bases from J, the gap between germline ends came to 12 bases. Germline CDR1 is SGHRS and CDR2 is YFSETQ. This CDR3 spans 13 amino acids. CDR3 coding DNA: TGCGCCAACGTCAACGCTACTAACTATGGCTACACCTTC. Protein sequence: CANVNATNYGYTF.

The genes are TRBV5-1 and TRBJ2-1, with a tentative D call TRBD2 (6 bases). There are 17 residues in the CDR3. Germline-derived CDR1 and CDR2 are SGHRS and YFSETQ. V shed 0 bases and J shed 2 bases, with 15 bases lying between them. This CDR3 reads CASSLASGSRTYNEQFF. The CDR3 region has the DNA TGCGCCAGCAGCTTGGCCTCCGGGAGTCGGACCTACAATGAGCAGTTCTTC.

The CDR3 DNA reads as TGTGCCAGCAGTTTAGGGGGACAGTTCGAGGGTCGAGGTACGCAGTATTTT. Translating gives CASSLGGQFEGRGTQYF. The chain couples TRBV27 to TRBJ2-3; 7 bases agree with TRBD1. The germline V gene encodes CDR1 MNHEY and CDR2 SMNVEV (reference sequence). There are 17 residues in the CDR3. V shed 2 bases, J shed 8 bases, and the junction held 16 bases outside the gene matches.

The chain carries TRBV4-3 and TRBJ1-5; possibly TRBD1 for D (5 bases). V was trimmed by 0 bases and J by 5 bases, leaving 11 bases between them. The length of the CDR3 is 15 residues. The germline V gene encodes CDR1 LGHNA and CDR2 YSLEER. The DNA of the CDR3 is TGCGCCAGCAGCCAAGATGCGACCAGGGATCAGCCCCAGCATTTT. Translating gives CASSQDATRDQPQHF.

The chain employs TRBV12-5 and TRBJ2-3; TRBD2 matches at 8 bases. There are 19 residues in the CDR3. Germline CDR1 LGHNT, CDR2 FRNRAP. Trimming took 2 bases from V and 2 from J; bases not matched to a gene: 15. DNA of the CDR3: TGTGCTAGTGGTTTGAAGCCCTCGGGAGGGCGGAGCCTCACAGATACGCAGTATTTT. It translates to CASGLKPSGGRSLTDTQYF.

V usage is TRBV5-1 and J usage is TRBJ2-7; tentatively, D is TRBD2 (6 bases). The V end was cut by 7 bases, the J end by 3 bases, with 26 bases between. Germline CDR1 and CDR2: SGHRS and YFSETQ. The CDR3 contains 17 residues. This chain's CDR3 is CASSRLRESPFHYEQYF. DNA for the CDR3: TGCGCCAGCTCGAGGTTACGGGAGTCCCCTTTTCACTACGAGCAGTACTTC.

V is TRBV18 and J is TRBJ2-5; D remains ambiguous. CDR3 length: 12 residues. Germline CDR1 KGHSH, CDR2 LQKENI. With 5 bases removed from V and 5 bases from J, the gap between germline ends came to 9 bases. The CDR3 DNA follows: TGTGCCAGCTCAACGGTTTGGGAGACCCAGTACTTC. Its protein is CASSTVWETQYF.

This clone was seen only once. The V and J genes are TRBV11-3 and TRBJ1-2, with TRBD1 as a possible D gene (5 bases). Germline V gives CDR1 SGHNT, CDR2 YENEEA. This CDR3 comprises 14 residues. V gave up 5 bases and J gave up 2 bases, with 12 bases separating them. The CDR3 DNA is TGTGCCAGCAGCCTCACAGGACGAAACTATGGCTACACCTTC. It encodes CASSLTGRNYGYTF. The full variable domain, completed using reference TRBV11-3 and TRBJ1-2, is EAGVVQSPRYKIIEKKQPVAFWCNPISGHNTLYWYLQNLGQGPELLIRYENEEAVDDSQLPKDRFSAERLKGVDSTLKIQPAELGDSAVYLCASSLTGRNYGYTFGSGTRLTVV.

The V gene is TRBV6-1, the J gene TRBJ2-5; 7 nucleotides align to TRBD2. Germline lookup yields CDR1 MNHNS and CDR2 SASEGT. Trimming took 1 base from V and 5 from J; bases not matched to a gene: 10. The CDR3 consists of 16 residues. The CDR3 loop is CASSEEVGGPPETQYF. Written as DNA, the CDR3 is TGTGCCAGCAGTGAAGAAGTGGGAGGGCCCCCGGAGACCCAGTACTTC.

The chain recombines TRBV7-9 with TRBJ2-1; TRBD2 matches at 7 bases. The CDR3 spans 15 residues. V shed 4 bases, J shed 2 bases, and the junction held 5 bases outside the gene matches. The germline V gene encodes CDR1 SEHNR and CDR2 FQNEAQ (reference sequence). CDR3 loop: CASSSSGTPYNEQFF. CDR3 sequence (DNA): TGTGCCAGCAGCTCGAGCGGGACCCCCTACAATGAGCAGTTCTTC. Variable domain in full (rest from reference TRBV7-9 and TRBJ2-1): DTGVSQNPRHKITKRGQNVTFRCDPISEHNRLYWYRQTLGQGPEFLTYFQNEAQLEKSRLLSDRFSAERPKGSFSTLEIQRTEQGDSAMYLCASSSSGTPYNEQFFGPGTRLTVL.

This clone was recorded only once. The chain couples TRBV2 to TRBJ1-5; maybe TRBD1 (6 bases). The CDR3 covers 21 residues. Trimming stripped 4 bases from V and 7 bases from J, with 35 bases between. Germline V gene data show CDR1 as SNHLY and CDR2 as FYNNEI. The CDR3 spells CASSGGIRGLKQGEGIQPQHF. The CDR3 bases are TGTGCCAGCAGTGGGGGGATCAGGGGTCTCAAACAGGGAGAGGGCATCCAGCCCCAGCATTTT.